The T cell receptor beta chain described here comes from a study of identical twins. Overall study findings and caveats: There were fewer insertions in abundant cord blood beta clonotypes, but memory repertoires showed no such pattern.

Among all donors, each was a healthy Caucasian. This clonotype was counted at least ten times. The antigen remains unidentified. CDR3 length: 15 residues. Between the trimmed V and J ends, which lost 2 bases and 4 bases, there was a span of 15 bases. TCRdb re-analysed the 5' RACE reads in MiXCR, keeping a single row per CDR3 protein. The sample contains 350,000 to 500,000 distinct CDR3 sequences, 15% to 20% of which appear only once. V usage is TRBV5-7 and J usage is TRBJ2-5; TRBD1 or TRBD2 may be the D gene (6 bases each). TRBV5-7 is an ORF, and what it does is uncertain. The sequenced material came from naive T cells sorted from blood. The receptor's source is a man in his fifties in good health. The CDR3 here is CASSLTLGGLETQYF. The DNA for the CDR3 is TGTGCCAGCAGCTTAACTCTAGGGGGGTTAGAGACCCAGTACTTC.